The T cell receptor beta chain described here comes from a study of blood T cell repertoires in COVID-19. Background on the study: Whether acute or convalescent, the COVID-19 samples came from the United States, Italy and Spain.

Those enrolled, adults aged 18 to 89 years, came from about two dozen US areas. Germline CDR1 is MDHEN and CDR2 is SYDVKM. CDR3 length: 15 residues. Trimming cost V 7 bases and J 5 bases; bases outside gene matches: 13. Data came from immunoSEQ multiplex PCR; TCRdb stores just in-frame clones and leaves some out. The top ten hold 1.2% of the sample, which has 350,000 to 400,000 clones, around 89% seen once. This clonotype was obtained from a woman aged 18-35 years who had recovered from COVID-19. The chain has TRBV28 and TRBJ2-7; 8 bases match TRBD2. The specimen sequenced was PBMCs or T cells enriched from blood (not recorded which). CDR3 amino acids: CASTTGGGGVHEQYF. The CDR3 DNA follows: TGTGCCAGCACCACGGGAGGGGGGGGAGTCCACGAGCAGTACTTC.